The clone carrying this T cell receptor (beta chain) was seen repeatedly, ten times or more. Antigen specificity is unknown. The data were taken from a study of identical twins. Study-wide results and limits: The degree of excess twin sharing was weaker in beta out-of-frame sequences. Alpha sequences out of frame and shared by twins had excess low generation probability.

Germline V CDR1 and CDR2: LGHDT, YNNKEL (reference sequence). The V end was cut by 2 bases, the J end by 11 bases, with 18 bases between. The CDR3 extends over 14 amino acids. Template switching, a step in the protocol, added a universal primer site, and cDNA carried unique molecular identifiers. TCRdb ran MiXCR on the 5' RACE reads and lists one entry per CDR3 protein. The sample holds around 480,000 distinct CDR3 sequences; 14% are singletons and the top ten take approximately 1%. The data were also submitted as part of a second study, on yellow fever vaccine responses in identical twins.

The receptor comes from a woman between 18 and 29 years old in good health. This chain connects TRBV3-1 to TRBJ1-1; D possibly corresponds to TRBD1 (6 bases). The material sequenced was CD4+ T cells sorted from blood. The DNA for the CDR3 is TGTGCCAGCAGCCAACGACAGGAGTTAAAGGGGGCTTTCTTT. Amino acid sequence: CASSQRQELKGAFF.